These T cell receptor beta chains were read from a single sample in a study of neoadjuvant anti-PD-1 for oral cavity cancer. Clones were read by immunoSEQ multiplex PCR, and TCRdb kept only the in-frame ones, dropping some. The table records over 30,000 clones, almost 80% of them present only once. The sequencing used PBMCs, collected after nivolumab (anti-PD-1) treatment. The receptors shown here come from a person aged 35-79 years with oral cavity squamous cell carcinoma. CDR3s include the opening cysteine and the closing phenylalanine or tryptophan. The D gene is left open where the match is weak. A row's size may be missing; if present it is once, few, many or a size class.

NA,13,TRBV6-5,TRBJ1-5,few,TGTGCCAGCAGTTACTCGATGCATCAGCCCCAGCATTTT,CASSYSMHQPQHF
NA,14,TRBV5-5,TRBJ2-1,few,TGTGCCAGCAGCCGTTCCACAGGGTACGATGAGCAGTTCTTC,CASSRSTGYDEQFF
NA,13,TRBV10-1,TRBJ2-5,NA,TGCGCCAGCAGTCTGGCACCCCAAGAGACCCAGTACTTC,CASSLAPQETQYF
NA,12,TRBV5-1,TRBJ2-5,NA,TGCGCCAGCAACTCGGGGCTGGAGACCCAGTACTTC,CASNSGLETQYF
NA,12,TRBV29-1,TRBJ2-7,few,TGCAGCTGTGACAGGGCGGGGTCCGAGCAGTACTTC,CSCDRAGSEQYF
TRBD2,19,TRBV13,TRBJ2-2,NA,TGTGCCAGCAGCTTAGGCCGGCTAGCGGGGGGCGCGAACACCGGGGAGCTGTTTTTT,CASSLGRLAGGANTGELFF
NA,17,TRBV7-2,TRBJ2-3,NA,TGTGCCAGCTCCGTGCGGCGGCTAGAACCTTACACAGATACGCAGTATTTT,CASSVRRLEPYTDTQYF
TRBD1,14,TRBV19,TRBJ1-4,NA,TGTGCCAGTAGTGCCCTGACAGGGGGTGAAAAACTGTTTTTT,CASSALTGGEKLFF
NA,13,TRBV19,TRBJ2-2,few,TGTGCCAGTAGGGACAAGAACACCGGGGAGCTGTTTTTT,CASRDKNTGELFF
NA,14,TRBV2,TRBJ1-5,once,TGTGCCAGCAGTTGGGACAACAGCAATCAGCCCCAGCATTTT,CASSWDNSNQPQHF
NA,15,TRBV7-2,TRBJ1-3,NA,TGTGCCAGCAGCCCCGGGGGGAGCTCTGGAAACACCATATATTTT,CASSPGGSSGNTIYF
TRBD2,15,TRBV6-5,TRBJ2-2,NA,TGTGCCAGCAGGGACGGGGGGGCGTCCACCGGGGAGCTGTTTTTT,CASRDGGASTGELFF
NA,15,TRBV14,TRBJ2-2,once,TGTGCCAGCAGCTTGACAGTGATGAACACCGGGGAGCTGTTTTTT,CASSLTVMNTGELFF